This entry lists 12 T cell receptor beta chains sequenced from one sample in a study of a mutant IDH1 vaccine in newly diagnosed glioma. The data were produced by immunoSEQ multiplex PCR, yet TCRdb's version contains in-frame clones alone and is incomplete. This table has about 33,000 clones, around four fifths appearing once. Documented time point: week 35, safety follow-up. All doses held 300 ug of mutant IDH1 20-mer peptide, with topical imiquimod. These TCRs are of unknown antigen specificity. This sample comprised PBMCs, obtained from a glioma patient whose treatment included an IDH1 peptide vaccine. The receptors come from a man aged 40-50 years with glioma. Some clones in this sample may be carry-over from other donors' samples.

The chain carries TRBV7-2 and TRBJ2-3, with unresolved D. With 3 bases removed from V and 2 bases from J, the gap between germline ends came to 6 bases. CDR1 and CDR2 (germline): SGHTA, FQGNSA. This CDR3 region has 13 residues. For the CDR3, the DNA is TGTGCCAGCAGCTTGAGTATCACAGATACGCAGTATTTT. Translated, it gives CASSLSITDTQYF.

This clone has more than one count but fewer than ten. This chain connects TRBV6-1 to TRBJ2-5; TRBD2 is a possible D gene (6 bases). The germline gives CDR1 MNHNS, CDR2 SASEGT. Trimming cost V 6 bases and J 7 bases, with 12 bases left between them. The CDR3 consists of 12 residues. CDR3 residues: CASSPWGGTQYF. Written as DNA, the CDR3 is TGTGCCAGCAGCCCGTGGGGAGGGACCCAGTACTTC.

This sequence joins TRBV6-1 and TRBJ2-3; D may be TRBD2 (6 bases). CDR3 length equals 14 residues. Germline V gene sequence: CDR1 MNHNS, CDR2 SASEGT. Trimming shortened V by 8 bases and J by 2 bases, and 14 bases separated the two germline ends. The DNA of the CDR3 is TGTGCCAGCGGGGGGACCTGGTACACAGATACGCAGTATTTT. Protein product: CASGGTWYTDTQYF.

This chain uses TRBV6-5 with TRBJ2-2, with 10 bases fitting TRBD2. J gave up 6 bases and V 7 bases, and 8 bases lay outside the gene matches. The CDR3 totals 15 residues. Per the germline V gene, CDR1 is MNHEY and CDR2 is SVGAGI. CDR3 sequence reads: CASTPSGGASGELFF. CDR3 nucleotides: TGTGCCAGCACCCCGAGCGGGGGGGCTTCCGGGGAGCTGTTTTTT.

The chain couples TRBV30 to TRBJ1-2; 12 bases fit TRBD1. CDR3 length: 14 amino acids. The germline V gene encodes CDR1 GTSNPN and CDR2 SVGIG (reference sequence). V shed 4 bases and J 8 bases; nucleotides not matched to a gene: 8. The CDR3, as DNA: TGTGCCTGGAACTCCGGGACAGGGGGCGGCGGCTACACCTTC. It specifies CAWNSGTGGGGYTF.

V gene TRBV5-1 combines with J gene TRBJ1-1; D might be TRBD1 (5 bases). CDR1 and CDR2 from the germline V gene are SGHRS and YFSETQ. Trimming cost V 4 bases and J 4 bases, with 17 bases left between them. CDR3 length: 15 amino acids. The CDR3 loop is CASSPWGVSATEAFF. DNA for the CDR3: TGCGCCAGCAGCCCATGGGGGGTGTCGGCCACTGAAGCTTTCTTT. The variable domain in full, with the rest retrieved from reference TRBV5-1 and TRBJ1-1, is KAGVTQTPRYLIKTRGQQVTLSCSPISGHRSVSWYQQTPGQGLQFLFEYFSETQRNKGNFPGRFSGRQFSNSRSEMNVSTLELGDSALYLCASSPWGVSATEAFFGQGTRLTVV.

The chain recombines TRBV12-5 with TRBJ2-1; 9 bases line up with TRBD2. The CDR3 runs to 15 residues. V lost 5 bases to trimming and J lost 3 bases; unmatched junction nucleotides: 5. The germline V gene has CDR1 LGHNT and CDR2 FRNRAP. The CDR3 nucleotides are TGTGCTAGTGGTCCCGGGACTAGCAGCTACAATGAGCAGTTCTTC. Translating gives CASGPGTSSYNEQFF.

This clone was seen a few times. DNA for the CDR3: TGTGCCAGTAGTATAGTCGGGAACACGAACACTGAAGCTTTCTTT. This gives the protein CASSIVGNTNTEAFF. V and J are TRBV19 and TRBJ1-1, with D hard to call. Germline assignment: CDR1 LNHDA and CDR2 SQIVND (reference sequence). This CDR3 contains 15 residues. The ends were cut back, 1 base at V and 1 base at J, with 10 bases in the middle. Variable domain in full (rest from reference TRBV19 and TRBJ1-1): DGGITQSPKYLFRKEGQNVTLSCEQNLNHDAMYWYRQDPGQGLRLIYYSQIVNDFQKGDIAEGYSVSREKKESFPLTVTSAQKNPTAFYLCASSIVGNTNTEAFFGQGTRLTVV.

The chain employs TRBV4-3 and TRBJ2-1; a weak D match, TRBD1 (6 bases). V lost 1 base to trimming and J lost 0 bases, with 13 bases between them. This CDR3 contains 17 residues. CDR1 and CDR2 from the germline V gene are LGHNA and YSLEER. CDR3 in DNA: TGCGCCAGCAGCCAAGCCGGTCTAGGGGGCTCCTACAATGAGCAGTTCTTC. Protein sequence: CASSQAGLGGSYNEQFF.

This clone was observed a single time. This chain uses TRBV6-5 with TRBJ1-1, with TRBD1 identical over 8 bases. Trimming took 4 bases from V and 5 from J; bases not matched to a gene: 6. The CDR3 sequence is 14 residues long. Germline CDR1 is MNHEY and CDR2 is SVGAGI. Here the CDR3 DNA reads TGTGCCAGCAGTTCCCGGACAGGGACGACTGAAGCTTTCTTT. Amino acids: CASSSRTGTTEAFF.

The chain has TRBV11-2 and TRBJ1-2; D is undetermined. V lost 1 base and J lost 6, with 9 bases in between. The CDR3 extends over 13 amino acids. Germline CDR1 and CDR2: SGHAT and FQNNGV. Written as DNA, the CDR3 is TGTGCCAGCAGCTTAGCGGGTCTAGATGGCTACACCTTC. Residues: CASSLAGLDGYTF.

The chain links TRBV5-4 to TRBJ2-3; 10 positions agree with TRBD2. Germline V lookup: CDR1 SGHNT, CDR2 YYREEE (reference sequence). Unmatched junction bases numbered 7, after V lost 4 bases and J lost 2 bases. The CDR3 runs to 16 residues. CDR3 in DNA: TGTGCCAGCAGCGCCGCTAGCGGGGGTGCCACAGATACGCAGTATTTT. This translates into CASSAASGGATDTQYF. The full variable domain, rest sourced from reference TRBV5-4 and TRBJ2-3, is ETGVTQSPTHLIKTRGQQVTLRCSSQSGHNTVSWYQQALGQGPQFIFQYYREEENGRGNFPPRFSGLQFPNYSSELNVNALELDDSALYLCASSAASGGATDTQYFGPGTRLTVL.